The next 32 T cell receptor beta chains were all read from a single sample in a study of CD8+ T cells in alopecia areata. Sequencing used cDNA as its template, made by extracting RNA and reverse transcribing it. TCRdb's copy holds only in-frame clones and misses some; the assay was immunoSEQ multiplex PCR. The data hold 150,000 to 200,000 clones, with 59% observed a single time. The material was CD4+ T cells sorted from blood, obtained at week 0. Receptors originate from a human donor with alopecia areata.

CDR3 DNA: TGCAGCGGTGGGAGTAGGACAGATACGCAGTATTTT. It yields the protein CSGGSRTDTQYF. The rearrangement links TRBV29-1 to TRBJ2-3; possible D gene TRBD2, 5 bases. Germline CDR1 SQVTM, CDR2 ANQGSEA. V lost 7 bases and J 3 bases, leaving 11 bases between the germline ends. CDR3 length: 12 amino acids.

This clone was seen a handful of times. The CDR3 DNA reads TGTGCCAGCAGCCCACAGGGATTCAGCACAGATACGCAGTATTTT. Its translation: CASSPQGFSTDTQYF. The rearrangement links TRBV7-2 to TRBJ2-3, with D maybe TRBD1 (6 bases). Trimming left V 5 bases short and J 0 bases short, with 12 bases between. The CDR3 loop spans 15 amino acids. Germline-derived CDR1 and CDR2 are SGHTA and FQGNSA.

The CDR3 spells CSVRQGLSYEQYF. The DNA for the CDR3 is TGCAGCGTACGACAGGGGTTATCCTACGAGCAGTACTTC. This chain links TRBV29-1 with TRBJ2-7; TRBD1 aligns across 8 bases. The V gene end was trimmed by 6 bases and the J gene end by 1 base; junction bases not matched to a gene: 5. Germline CDR1 is SQVTM and CDR2 is ANQGSEA. The CDR3 length is 13 residues.

The J gene is TRBJ2-7, the V gene TRBV7-9; D is perhaps TRBD1 (5 bases). V was pared by 6 bases and J by 2 bases, with 14 bases between. CDR1 is SEHNR and CDR2 is FQNEAQ in the germline V gene (reference sequence). This CDR3 has 14 amino acids. CDR3 coding DNA: TGTGCCAGCAGAAGGGGCGCAGAGACCTACGAGCAGTACTTC. This gives the protein CASRRGAETYEQYF.

The chain has TRBV14 and TRBJ2-1; tentatively, D is TRBD1 (6 bases). Germline assignment: CDR1 SGHDN and CDR2 FVKESK. The CDR3 has 13 residues. The germline V and J ends were trimmed by 6 bases and 10 bases, with 16 bases remaining between them. The CDR3 reads CASSKGTFGEQFF. DNA for the CDR3: TGTGCCAGCAGTAAAGGGACATTTGGAGAGCAGTTCTTC.

This clone was recorded once. This rearrangement joins TRBV30 to TRBJ1-4; TRBD1 aligns across 10 bases. Losses at the gene ends were 8 bases for V and 2 bases for J; bases not matched to a gene: 5. CDR1 is GTSNPN and CDR2 is SVGIG in the germline V gene (reference sequence). This CDR3 spans 14 amino acids. The CDR3 spells CAGSTGGTNEKLFF. The CDR3 coding sequence is TGTGCCGGTTCGACAGGGGGCACTAATGAAAAACTGTTTTTT.

The gene calls are TRBV11-3 and TRBJ1-5; a possible D gene is TRBD1 (5 bases). This CDR3 comprises 13 residues. Germline V gene lookup returns CDR1 SGHNT and CDR2 YENEEA. Deletions cut 3 bases from V and 3 bases from J, with 6 bases between. For the CDR3, the DNA is TGTGCCAGCAGCTTGGGGGTCAATCAGCCCCAGCATTTT. Its translation: CASSLGVNQPQHF.

V gene TRBV6-5 combines with J gene TRBJ2-7; the D gene is possibly TRBD1 (6 bases). The CDR3 is 14 residues long. Trimming stripped 6 bases from V and 6 bases from J, with 18 bases between. The germline V gene has CDR1 MNHEY and CDR2 SVGAGI. The CDR3 loop is CASSRLRQALEQYF. The CDR3 DNA reads as TGTGCCAGCAGCCGCCTAAGACAGGCTCTCGAGCAGTACTTC.

This clone was seen a handful of times. The J gene is TRBJ1-5, the V gene TRBV30; possibly TRBD1 for D (6 bases). CDR1 and CDR2 (germline): GTSNPN, SVGIG (reference sequence). Trimming cost V 0 bases and J 2 bases, with 14 bases left between them. The CDR3 runs 16 residues. Here the CDR3 reads CAWSVRAGAGNQPQHF. CDR3 bases: TGTGCCTGGAGTGTACGAGCAGGGGCGGGCAATCAGCCCCAGCATTTT.

This sequence joins TRBV29-1 and TRBJ2-5, with TRBD2 matching 8 bases. This CDR3 has 15 amino acids. The germline gives CDR1 SQVTM, CDR2 ANQGSEA. The J segment lost 7 bases and the V segment lost 3 bases, leaving 13 bases of the junction unmatched. CDR3 sequence reads: CSVDAWSGGSGTQYF. The CDR3 bases are TGCAGCGTTGATGCTTGGAGCGGGGGTTCCGGGACCCAGTACTTC.

This clone has a handful of counts. The rearrangement uses TRBV18 and TRBJ1-4; D is undetermined. Germline assignment: CDR1 KGHSH and CDR2 LQKENI. The CDR3 runs to 13 residues. The ends were cut back, 3 bases at V and 8 bases at J, with 10 bases in the middle. CDR3 sequence reads: CASSPGPGEKLFF. For the CDR3, the DNA is TGTGCCAGCTCACCCGGGCCGGGCGAAAAACTGTTTTTT.

This chain links TRBV30 with TRBJ1-6; possible D gene TRBD1, 5 bases. Looked up from germline, CDR1 is GTSNPN and CDR2 is SVGIG (reference sequence). The CDR3 is made up of 12 amino acids. Trimming cost V 5 bases and J 6 bases, with 8 bases left between them. Written as DNA, the CDR3 is TGTGCCTGGGGGGGGGTTAATTCACCCCTCCACTTT. Amino acid sequence: CAWGGVNSPLHF. The variable domain in full, completed from reference TRBV30 and TRBJ1-6, reads SQTIHQWPATLVQPVGSPLSLECTVEGTSNPNLYWYRQAAGRGLQLLFYSVGIGQISSEVPQNLSASRPQDRQFILSSKKLLLSDSGFYLCAWGGVNSPLHFGNGTRLTVT.

The chain combines TRBV30 with TRBJ2-3; D remains unclear. The V end lost 0 bases, the J end lost 1 base, and 5 bases lay between the germline ends. The CDR3 spans 13 residues. Germline V gene data show CDR1 as GTSNPN and CDR2 as SVGIG (reference sequence). The CDR3, as DNA: TGTGCCTGGAGTGTAGTGCGCACAGATACGCAGTATTTT. Translating gives CAWSVVRTDTQYF. Complete variable domain (other parts from reference TRBV30 and TRBJ2-3): SQTIHQWPATLVQPVGSPLSLECTVEGTSNPNLYWYRQAAGRGLQLLFYSVGIGQISSEVPQNLSASRPQDRQFILSSKKLLLSDSGFYLCAWSVVRTDTQYFGPGTRLTVL.

Many counts were recorded for this clone. This chain joins TRBV5-5 and TRBJ2-1, with 15 positions matching TRBD2. In germline, CDR1 is SGHKS, CDR2 YYEKEE (reference sequence). V gave up 3 bases and J gave up 0 bases; unmatched junction bases: 7. The CDR3 length is 19 residues. In DNA, the CDR3 is TGTGCCAGCAGCTCCCGGACTAGCGGGGGGGCCTCCTCCTACAATGAGCAGTTCTTC. Translated: CASSSRTSGGASSYNEQFF.

In this sample, this clone turned up once. V gene TRBV30 combines with J gene TRBJ1-1; D remains ambiguous. Germline values: CDR1 GTSNPN, CDR2 SVGIG (reference sequence). V was pared by 0 bases and J by 4 bases, with 9 bases between. The CDR3 consists of 13 residues. The CDR3 coding sequence is TGTGCCTGGAGTGTACGTTTCGGCACTGAAGCTTTCTTT. Translation: CAWSVRFGTEAFF.

V gene TRBV20-1 combines with J gene TRBJ2-5, with 7 nucleotides matching TRBD2. V trimming: 6 bases; J trimming: 11 bases; junction bases outside the gene matches: 9. Germline CDR1 reads DFQATT; CDR2 reads SNEGSKA (reference sequence). The CDR3 has 11 residues. The DNA for the CDR3 is TGCAGTGCCGAACGGGAGGTGCATCAGTACTTC. The encoded protein is CSAEREVHQYF.

Comments on this clone: Other DNA sequences in this sample translate to the same CDR3. The gene calls are TRBV30 and TRBJ2-4; D is ambiguous. V was pared by 0 bases and J by 4 bases, with 1 base between. Germline CDR1 reads GTSNPN; CDR2 reads SVGIG (reference sequence). The CDR3 is 11 amino acids. CDR3 residues: CAWSVKNIQYF. In nucleotides, the CDR3 is TGTGCCTGGAGTGTAAAAAACATTCAGTACTTC.

This clone showed up just a few times. This chain uses TRBV27 with TRBJ1-5; 7 positions agree with TRBD1. Trimming removed 0 bases from V and 2 bases from J; junction bases left unmatched: 1. The CDR3 length is 15 residues. CDR1 is MNHEY, CDR2 SMNVEV, per germline (reference sequence). In nucleotides, the CDR3 is TGTGCCAGCAGTTTATCGGGACAGCGCAATCAGCCCCAGCATTTT. The encoded protein is CASSLSGQRNQPQHF.

The CDR3 reads CASSLGPLRPEAFF. The DNA of the CDR3 is TGTGCCAGCAGCTTAGGGCCTTTGAGGCCTGAAGCTTTCTTT. This rearrangement joins TRBV7-2 to TRBJ1-1; D is uncertain. The CDR3 is made up of 14 amino acids. Between the trimmed V and J ends, which lost 1 base and 6 bases, there was a span of 12 bases. CDR1 is SGHTA, CDR2 FQGNSA, per germline.

The chain employs TRBV30 and TRBJ2-2; D is perhaps TRBD2 (7 bases). This CDR3 comprises 15 residues. The germline V gene has CDR1 GTSNPN and CDR2 SVGIG (reference sequence). Trimming took 0 bases from V and 4 from J, leaving 12 bases between them. As DNA, the CDR3 is TGTGCCTGGAGTGTCCGGGGGGCCGGCACCGGGGAGCTGTTTTTT. It is translated as CAWSVRGAGTGELFF.

The chain couples TRBV25-1 to TRBJ2-7; tentative D call: TRBD2 (7 bases). The CDR3 has 13 residues. Per germline, CDR1 MGHDK and CDR2 SYGVNS. V was clipped by 6 bases and J by 5 bases, with 14 bases between them. The CDR3 DNA follows: TGTGCCAGCAGCAAGGGGGGGAGCGACGAGCAGTACTTC. Translated, it gives CASSKGGSDEQYF.

The V and J genes are TRBV7-8 and TRBJ1-5, with TRBD1 identical over 11 bases. Per the germline V gene, CDR1 is SGHVS and CDR2 is FQNEAQ. The length of the CDR3 is 19 residues. Trimming took 0 bases from V and 0 from J; bases not matched to a gene: 7. CDR3 sequence (DNA): TGTGCCAGCAGCTTAGCGTGGACAGGGGGCACAAATAGCAATCAGCCCCAGCATTTT. Protein sequence: CASSLAWTGGTNSNQPQHF.

This clone was picked up one time. The chain has TRBV30 and TRBJ1-1; D is ambiguous. The germline V gene has CDR1 GTSNPN and CDR2 SVGIG (reference sequence). V lost 1 base to trimming and J lost 5 bases, with 14 bases between them. The CDR3 spans 14 residues. The CDR3 DNA sequence: TGTGCCTGGAGTGACAGAGGTCGGGCAACTGAAGCTTTCTTT. It translates to CAWSDRGRATEAFF.

This clone occurred once. The J gene is TRBJ1-5, the V gene TRBV19; D is unclear. With 0 bases removed from V and 4 bases from J, the gap between germline ends came to 4 bases. The germline V gene has CDR1 LNHDA and CDR2 SQIVND (reference sequence). CDR3 length: 13 residues. DNA of the CDR3: TGTGCCAGTAGTATAGAAATTAATCAGCCCCAGCATTTT. It yields the protein CASSIEINQPQHF.

This clone has only a few counts. This sequence joins TRBV29-1 and TRBJ2-3; no clear D. V was pared by 1 base and J by 7 bases, with 6 bases between. This CDR3 spans 11 amino acids. Germline V CDR1 and CDR2: SQVTM, ANQGSEA. DNA of the CDR3: TGCAGCGTTGAAGTCAGAAATACGCAGTATTTT. It encodes CSVEVRNTQYF.

The CDR3 DNA reads as TGTGCCAGCGGAAGGAAATCCTACGAGCAGTACTTC. This encodes CASGRKSYEQYF. The chain carries TRBV28 and TRBJ2-7, with unresolved D. V lost 8 bases and J lost 1, with 9 bases in between. CDR3 length: 12 amino acids. Germline V CDR1 and CDR2: MDHEN, SYDVKM. Full variable domain (rest looked up from reference TRBV28 and TRBJ2-7): DVKVTQSSRYLVKRTGEKVFLECVQDMDHENMFWYRQDPGLGLRLIYFSYDVKMKEKGDIPEGYSVSREKKERFSLILESASTNQTSMYLCASGRKSYEQYFGPGTRLTVT.

The chain uses TRBV29-1 and TRBJ2-3; D gene uncertain. The CDR3 is 11 amino acids. The germline V gene encodes CDR1 SQVTM and CDR2 ANQGSEA. Trimming removed 8 bases at V and 4 bases at J, with 10 bases between. CDR3 residues: CSSTRADTQYF. CDR3 sequence (DNA): TGCAGCTCAACGCGCGCAGATACGCAGTATTTT.

This clone appeared once. The chain carries TRBV6-5 and TRBJ2-1; D remains unclear. The CDR3 extends over 13 amino acids. V dropped 6 bases and J dropped 6 bases, with 12 bases sitting between them. Germline CDR1 reads MNHEY; CDR2 reads SVGAGI. The CDR3: CASRVPSANEQFF. The CDR3 DNA reads as TGTGCCAGCAGGGTTCCCTCAGCCAATGAGCAGTTCTTC.

This clone showed up just a few times. The gene calls are TRBV5-5 and TRBJ2-3; maybe TRBD2 (5 bases). The CDR3 contains 15 residues. With 4 bases removed from V and 0 bases from J, the gap between germline ends came to 12 bases. Germline V lookup: CDR1 SGHKS, CDR2 YYEKEE (reference sequence). In DNA form, the CDR3 reads TGTGCCAGCAGCCCAAGAGGGTCAAGCACAGATACGCAGTATTTT. Its protein is CASSPRGSSTDTQYF.

Comments on this clone: Other DNA sequences in the sample encode the same CDR3. The chain links TRBV29-1 to TRBJ2-4; TRBD1 or TRBD2 may be the D gene (5 bases each). This CDR3 is 13 amino acids long. V was shortened by 6 bases and J by 0 bases, with 9 bases between the two germline ends. CDR1 is SQVTM, CDR2 ANQGSEA, per germline. The CDR3 nucleotides read TGCAGCGTCGCAGGGAGAGCCAAAAACATTCAGTACTTC. This sequence encodes CSVAGRAKNIQYF.

This clone has just a few counts. The rearrangement uses TRBV7-9 and TRBJ1-2, with D tentatively TRBD1 (6 bases). V lost 1 base to trimming and J lost 3 bases, with 9 bases between them. The CDR3 covers 14 residues. Germline V CDR1 and CDR2: SEHNR, FQNEAQ (reference sequence). DNA of the CDR3: TGTGCCAGCAGCTTAGAGGACAGATACTATGGCTACACCTTC. Residues: CASSLEDRYYGYTF.

The chain combines TRBV5-4 with TRBJ1-1, with D unresolved. Per the germline V gene, CDR1 is SGHNT and CDR2 is YYREEE (reference sequence). The CDR3 spans 13 residues. V gave up 4 bases and J gave up 6 bases, with 13 bases separating them. CDR3 nucleotide sequence: TGTGCCAGCAGCCTGAACAGCATTCCTGAAGCTTTCTTT. This encodes CASSLNSIPEAFF.